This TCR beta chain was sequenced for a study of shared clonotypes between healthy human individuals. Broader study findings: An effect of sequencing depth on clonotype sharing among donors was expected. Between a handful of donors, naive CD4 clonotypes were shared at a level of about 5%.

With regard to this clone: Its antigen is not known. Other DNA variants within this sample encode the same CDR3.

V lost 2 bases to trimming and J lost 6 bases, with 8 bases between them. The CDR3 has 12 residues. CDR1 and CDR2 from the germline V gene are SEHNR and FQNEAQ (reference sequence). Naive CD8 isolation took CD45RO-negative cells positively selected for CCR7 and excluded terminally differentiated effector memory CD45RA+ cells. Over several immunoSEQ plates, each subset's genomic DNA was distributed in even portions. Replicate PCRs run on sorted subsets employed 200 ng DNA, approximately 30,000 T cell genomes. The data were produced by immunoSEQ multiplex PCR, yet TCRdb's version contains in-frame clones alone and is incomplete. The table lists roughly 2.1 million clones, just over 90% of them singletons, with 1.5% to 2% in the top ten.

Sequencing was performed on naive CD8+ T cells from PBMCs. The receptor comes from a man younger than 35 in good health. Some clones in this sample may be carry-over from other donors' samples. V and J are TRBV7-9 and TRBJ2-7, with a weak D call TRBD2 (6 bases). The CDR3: CASSLMGGEQYF. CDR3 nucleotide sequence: TGTGCCAGCAGCTTAATGGGGGGCGAGCAGTACTTC.